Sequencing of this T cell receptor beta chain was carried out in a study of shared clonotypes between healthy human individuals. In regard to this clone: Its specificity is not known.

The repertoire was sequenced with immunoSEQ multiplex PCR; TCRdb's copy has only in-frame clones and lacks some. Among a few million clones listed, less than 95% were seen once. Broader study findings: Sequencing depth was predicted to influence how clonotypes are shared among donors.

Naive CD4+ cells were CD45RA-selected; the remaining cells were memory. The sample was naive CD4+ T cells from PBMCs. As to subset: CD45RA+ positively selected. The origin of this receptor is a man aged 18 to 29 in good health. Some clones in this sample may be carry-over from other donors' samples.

For the CDR3, the DNA is TGTGCCAGCAGCGGAATAGCGGGAGGCTTCTACGAGCAGTACTTC. It translates to CASSGIAGGFYEQYF. The chain couples TRBV5-6 to TRBJ2-7; 10 bases match TRBD2. Germline V gives CDR1 SGHDT, CDR2 YYEEEE. The CDR3 covers 15 residues. V dropped 4 bases and J dropped 3; count of bases not matched to a gene: 7.